This entry concerns a single T cell receptor (beta chain). Its antigen is not identified. TCR beta VDJ and CDR3 profiling used genomic DNA as template. MiXCR was run by TCRdb on the reads, yielding one entry per CDR3 protein. The table shows roughly 160,000 distinct CDR3 sequences, with 65% to 75% occurring only once. This sample was taken from a study of CD8+CD57+ T cells in acquired aplastic anemia. The study's findings and limits: In CD8+ cells, Simpson's diversity showed no significant difference between patients and controls. Patients and controls shared some 30 CD8+ CDR3 sequences.

This CDR3 has 15 residues. Germline V gene lookup returns CDR1 SGHTA and CDR2 FQGTGA. V lost 1 base, J lost 3 bases, and 2 bases stayed unmatched. The authors sequenced patients whose flow cytometry had shown CD8+CD57+ cell expansion. Severe acquired aplastic anemia was the diagnosis recorded for all patients. Sequencing was done on a sample of sorted CD4+, CD8+, or CD8+CD57+ T cells (not recorded which) from PBMCs. The TCR comes from a human donor with aplastic anemia. This chain uses TRBV7-3 with TRBJ2-7; 11 positions match TRBD1. Here the CDR3 reads CASSLMGTGGYEQYF. CDR3 bases: TGTGCCAGCAGCTTAATGGGGACAGGGGGCTACGAGCAGTACTTC. The whole variable domain, filled in from reference TRBV7-3 and TRBJ2-7, reads GAGVSQTPSNKVTEKGKYVELRCDPISGHTALYWYRQSLGQGPEFLIYFQGTGAADDSGLPNDRFFAVRPEGSVSTLKIQRTERGDSAVYLCASSLMGTGGYEQYFGPGTRLTVT.